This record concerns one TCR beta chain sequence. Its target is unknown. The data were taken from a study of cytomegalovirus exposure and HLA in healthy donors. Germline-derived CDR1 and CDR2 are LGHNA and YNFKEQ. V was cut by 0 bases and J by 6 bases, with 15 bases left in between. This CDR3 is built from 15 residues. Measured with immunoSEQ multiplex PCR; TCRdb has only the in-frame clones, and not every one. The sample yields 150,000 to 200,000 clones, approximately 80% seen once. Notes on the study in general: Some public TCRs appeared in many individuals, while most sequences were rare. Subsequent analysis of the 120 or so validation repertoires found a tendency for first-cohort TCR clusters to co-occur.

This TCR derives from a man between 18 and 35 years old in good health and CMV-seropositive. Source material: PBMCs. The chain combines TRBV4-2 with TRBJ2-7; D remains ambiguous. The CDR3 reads CASSQDDESLCEQYF. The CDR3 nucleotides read TGTGCCAGCAGCCAAGATGATGAGTCCCTCTGCGAGCAGTACTTC.